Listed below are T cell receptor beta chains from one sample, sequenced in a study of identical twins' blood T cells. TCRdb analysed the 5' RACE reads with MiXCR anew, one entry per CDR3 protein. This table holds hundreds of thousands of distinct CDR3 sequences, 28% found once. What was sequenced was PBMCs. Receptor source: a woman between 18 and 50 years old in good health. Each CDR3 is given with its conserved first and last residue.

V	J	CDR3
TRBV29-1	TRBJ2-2	CSVYRGYTGELFF
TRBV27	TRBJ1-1	CASAFGALGHTEAFF
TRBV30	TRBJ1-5	CAWSGSGSNQPQHF
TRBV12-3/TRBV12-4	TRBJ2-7	CASSPRPGQGNHEQYF
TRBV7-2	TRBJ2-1	CASSPQILGEQFF
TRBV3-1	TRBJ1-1	CASSPIGTSEAFF
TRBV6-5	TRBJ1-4	CASSPRDRGTTNEKLFF
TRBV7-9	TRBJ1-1	CASSSPAGWFTNTEAFF
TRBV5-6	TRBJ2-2	CASRDRGLLIGELFF
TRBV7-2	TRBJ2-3	CASSLTRKDTQYF
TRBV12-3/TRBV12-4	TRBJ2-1	CASSPVGGEHNEQFF
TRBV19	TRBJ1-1	CASSAWGGTEAFF
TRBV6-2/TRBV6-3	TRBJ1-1	CASRTGARTSEAFF
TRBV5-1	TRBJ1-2	CASNDGGGNYGYTF
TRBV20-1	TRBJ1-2	CSAIFDRDGYTF
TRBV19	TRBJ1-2	CASSRDRGNYGYTF
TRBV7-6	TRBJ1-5	CASSLRAGTGNNQPQHF
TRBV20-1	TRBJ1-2	CSARDILRGQYGYTF
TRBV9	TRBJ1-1	CASSPTTGTPNTEAFF
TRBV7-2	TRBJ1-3	CASSFSRGGLEGGNTIYF
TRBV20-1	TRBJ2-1	CSARVGTGTYNEQFF
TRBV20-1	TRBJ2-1	CSAERVFEQFF
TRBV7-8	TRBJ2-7	CASSFGTSGYEQYF
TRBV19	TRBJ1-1	CASSRLRTGSSMNTEAFF
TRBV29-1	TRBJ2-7	CSSVITGEQYF
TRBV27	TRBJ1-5	CASSFAGDSNQPQHF
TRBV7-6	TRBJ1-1	CANDREAFF
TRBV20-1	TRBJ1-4	CSAREENEKLFF
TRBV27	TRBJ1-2	CASSLLPLNYGYTF
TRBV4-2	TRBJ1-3	CASSQPGQAISGNTIYF
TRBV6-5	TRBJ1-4	CASSQFFTPGEKLFF
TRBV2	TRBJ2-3	CASSEMGTGADTQYF
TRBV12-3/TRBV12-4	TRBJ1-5	CASSSDSKNQPQHF
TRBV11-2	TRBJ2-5	CACSLVDETQYF
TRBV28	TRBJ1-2	CASSIPTAGYTF
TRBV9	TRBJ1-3	CASSPTPGQGYYGNTVYF
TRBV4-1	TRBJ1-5	CASSQEGGGYSNQPQHF
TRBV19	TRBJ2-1	CASSMVGRSNEQFF
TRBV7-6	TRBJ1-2	CASSPQKQALYGYTF
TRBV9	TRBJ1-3	CASSVGQREGNTIYF
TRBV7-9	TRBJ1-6	CASSFTGESPLHF
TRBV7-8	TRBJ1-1	CASSLEWSVTEAFF
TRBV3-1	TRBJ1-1	CASKDKFSNTEAFF
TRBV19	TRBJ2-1	CASTIVAGGDEQFF
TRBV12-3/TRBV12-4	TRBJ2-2	CASILAAGELFF
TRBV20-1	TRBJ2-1	CSAAYGTGEQFF
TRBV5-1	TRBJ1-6	CASSLPDRGTPLHF
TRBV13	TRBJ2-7	CASSPGQGTTYEQYF
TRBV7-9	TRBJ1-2	CASSRQGKRSYTF
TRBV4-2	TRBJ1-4	CASSQEAGTENEKLFF
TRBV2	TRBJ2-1	CASSPDRGGYNEQFF
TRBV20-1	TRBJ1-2	CSASAPTYGHTF
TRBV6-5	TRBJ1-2	CASAPGHEFYGYTF
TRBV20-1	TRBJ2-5	CSALMGTSQETQYF
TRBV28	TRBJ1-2	CASSFGLAGVFGYTF
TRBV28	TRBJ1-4	CASSSPGTGIINEKLFF
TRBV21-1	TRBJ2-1	CASISAWVNEQFF
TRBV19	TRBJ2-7	CASSPWGVSYEQYF
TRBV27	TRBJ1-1	CASSLSRDRGFLTEAFF
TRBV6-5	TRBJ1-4	CASSYSQLGEKLFF